The source of this T cell receptor beta chain is a study of T cell responses to AZD1222 COVID-19 vaccine. Whole-study results and caveats: Seropositive status at baseline applied to only a handful of AZD1222 recipients. Per reports, nearly half of all spike-specific TCRs target regions that are unmutated in variants. White British donors predominated, females outnumbered males, and clonal diversity was possibly underestimated.

Of note for this clone: Antigen specificity is unknown.

Generated by immunoSEQ multiplex PCR, the TCRdb table keeps only in-frame clones and is missing some. The repertoire holds nearly 110,000 clones, with roughly 87% as singletons. This CDR3 is 17 amino acids long. Trimming removed 3 bases from V and 0 bases from J; junction bases left unmatched: 10. Germline V CDR1 and CDR2: MNHNS, SASEGT. Some second doses came at about 4 weeks and others at about 12 weeks; these were pooled. The TCR sequence derives from an adult who received the AZD1222 COVID-19 vaccine. The sequencing here drew on peripheral blood, taken 28 days after the second AZD1222 dose. V gene TRBV6-1 combines with J gene TRBJ2-7; 8 bases map to TRBD1. The DNA of the CDR3 is TGTGCCAGCAGTGATCAGTCTGCCGGGACAGGCTCCTACGAGCAGTACTTC. Protein: CASSDQSAGTGSYEQYF.